This T cell receptor beta chain came from a study of blood T cell repertoires in COVID-19. Profiled with immunoSEQ multiplex PCR; TCRdb holds only in-frame clones, not every one. The table lists 95,000 to 150,000 clones, 85% to 90% of them singletons. Followed longitudinally, the Seattle patients had been enrolled during active infection. Germline assignment: CDR1 MNHEY and CDR2 SVGAGI. V shed 7 bases, J shed 2 bases, and the junction held 8 bases outside the gene matches. The CDR3 loop spans 15 amino acids. The chain recombines TRBV6-5 with TRBJ1-2; TRBD1 agrees at 9 bases. The receptor was derived from a woman aged 60-75 years with COVID-19, enrolled during active disease. Sequencing was carried out using peripheral blood. The CDR3 DNA is TGTGCCAGCAAACTACGGACAGGGGCGAACTATGGCTACACCTTC. This gives the protein CASKLRTGANYGYTF.